These 18 T cell receptor beta chains were sequenced from one sample in a study of OX40 agonist ivuxolimab in advanced cancers. Assay used: immunoSEQ multiplex PCR; TCRdb lists only in-frame clones, some missing. Here the sample spans 72,000 or so clones, 88% being singletons. The starting material was CD4+ or CD8+ T cells sorted from blood, obtained in a trial of the OX40 agonist ivuxolimab. The receptors stem from an adult with an advanced solid tumor such as melanoma, head and neck, liver or kidney cancer.

V and J are TRBV6-5 and TRBJ2-5; possible D gene TRBD2, 6 bases. The CDR3 is 13 residues long. V was cut by 7 bases and J by 6 bases, with 15 bases left in between. Germline-derived CDR1 and CDR2 are MNHEY and SVGAGI. The CDR3 bases are TGTGCCAGCAAGGACTATCTCATTAAGACCCAGTACTTC. The encoded protein is CASKDYLIKTQYF.

Only one count was recorded for this clone. The chain employs TRBV10-3 and TRBJ1-3; no clear D. Per the germline V gene, CDR1 is ENHRY and CDR2 is SYGVKD. V was clipped by 4 bases and J by 7 bases, with 14 bases between them. This CDR3 is 14 amino acids long. CDR3 residues: CAISVAKASNTIYF. CDR3 sequence (DNA): TGTGCCATCAGTGTAGCTAAAGCTTCGAACACCATATATTTT.

The chain employs TRBV5-8 and TRBJ1-3; D might be TRBD1 (6 bases). This CDR3 is built from 14 residues. Trimming cost V 1 base and J 4 bases, with 9 bases left between them. Germline lookup yields CDR1 SGHTS and CDR2 YDEGEE. This CDR3 is CASSLTGYGNTIYF. CDR3 DNA: TGTGCCAGCAGCTTGACAGGGTACGGAAACACCATATATTTT.

This sequence joins TRBV2 and TRBJ2-3; possible D gene TRBD1, 6 bases. Germline CDR1 reads SNHLY; CDR2 reads FYNNEI. This CDR3 comprises 11 residues. V was trimmed by 5 bases and J by 7 bases, leaving 7 bases between them. CDR3 nucleotides: TGTGCCAGCAGTACAGGGAATACGCAGTATTTT. Protein sequence: CASSTGNTQYF. Full variable domain (remainder filled in from reference TRBV2 and TRBJ2-3): EPEVTQTPSHQVTQMGQEVILRCVPISNHLYFYWYRQILGQKVEFLVSFYNNEISEKSEIFDDQFSVERPDGSNFTLKIRSTKLEDSAMYFCASSTGNTQYFGPGTRLTVL.

This rearrangement joins TRBV15 to TRBJ1-5; D gene ambiguous. Trimming took 6 bases from V and 0 from J, leaving 12 bases between them. This CDR3 has 15 amino acids. Germline V gene data show CDR1 as LNHNV and CDR2 as YYDKDF (reference sequence). The CDR3 here is CATRADRYSNQPQHF. The CDR3 DNA is TGTGCCACCAGAGCCGACCGGTATAGCAATCAGCCCCAGCATTTT. The full variable domain, completed using reference TRBV15 and TRBJ1-5, is DAMVIQNPRYQVTQFGKPVTLSCSQTLNHNVMYWYQQKSSQAPKLLFHYYDKDFNNEADTPDNFQSRRPNTSFCFLDIRSPGLGDTAMYLCATRADRYSNQPQHFGDGTRLSIL.

V gene TRBV7-9 combines with J gene TRBJ1-3; D is perhaps TRBD1 (5 bases). The ends were cut back, 4 bases at V and 8 bases at J, with 21 bases in the middle. This CDR3 has 16 residues. In germline, CDR1 is SEHNR, CDR2 FQNEAQ (reference sequence). The CDR3 bases are TGTGCCAGCAGCTACAACTTCCAGGGAGGTCGAGACACCATATATTTT. Translation: CASSYNFQGGRDTIYF.

This rearrangement joins TRBV18 to TRBJ2-3; 16 nucleotides agree with TRBD2. The germline V gene encodes CDR1 KGHSH and CDR2 LQKENI. This CDR3 region has 18 residues. J lost 2 bases, V lost 3 bases, and 5 bases had no gene match. In DNA form, the CDR3 reads TGTGCCAGCTCACCTGAGGGACTAGCGGGAGGGCCCACAGATACGCAGTATTTT. It encodes CASSPEGLAGGPTDTQYF.

The rearrangement uses TRBV6-5 and TRBJ2-1; the match to TRBD2 covers 8 bases. The CDR3 extends over 14 amino acids. V was clipped by 8 bases and J by 7 bases; unmatched bases: 10. CDR1 is MNHEY and CDR2 is SVGAGI in the germline V gene. The CDR3: CASSSGRRANEQFF. The CDR3 coding sequence is TGTGCCAGCTCGAGCGGGAGACGGGCGAATGAGCAGTTCTTC.

This rearrangement joins TRBV19 to TRBJ1-2; 12 nucleotides align to TRBD1. V gave up 4 bases and J gave up 4 bases; unmatched junction bases: 10. The CDR3 runs 17 residues. Looked up from germline, CDR1 is LNHDA and CDR2 is SQIVND (reference sequence). CDR3 region: CASSTPPGDRGLYGYTF. In DNA, the CDR3 is TGTGCCAGTAGTACTCCCCCGGGGGACAGGGGGCTCTATGGCTACACCTTC.

This clone is a singleton in its sample. The chain links TRBV5-6 to TRBJ2-1, with 12 bases fitting TRBD2. Trimming at V came to 4 bases and at J to 8 bases, leaving 4 bases not matched to a gene. This CDR3 is 14 amino acids long. From germline, CDR1 is SGHDT and CDR2 YYEEEE. The CDR3 is CASSATSGSDEQFF. CDR3 coding DNA: TGTGCCAGCAGCGCGACTAGCGGGAGCGATGAGCAGTTCTTC. Drawing the rest from reference TRBV5-6 and TRBJ2-1, the complete variable domain is DAGVTQSPTHLIKTRGQQVTLRCSPKSGHDTVSWYQQALGQGPQFIFQYYEEEERQRGNFPDRFSGHQFPNYSSELNVNALLLGDSALYLCASSATSGSDEQFFGPGTRLTVL.

This chain connects TRBV14 to TRBJ2-3; maybe TRBD2 (6 bases). V dropped 1 base and J dropped 9 bases, with 11 bases sitting between them. Germline-derived CDR1 and CDR2 are SGHDN and FVKESK. The CDR3 is 13 amino acids. As DNA, the CDR3 is TGTGCCAGCAGCCAAGTCGGGGGTCGGACGCAGTATTTT. This gives the protein CASSQVGGRTQYF.

The chain couples TRBV5-1 to TRBJ2-2; 8 bases agree with TRBD1. V was clipped by 0 bases and J by 1 base; unmatched bases: 2. Germline lookup yields CDR1 SGHRS and CDR2 YFSETQ. The CDR3 consists of 16 residues. The CDR3 loop is CASSLAGTGNTGELFF. The CDR3 DNA follows: TGCGCCAGCAGCTTGGCCGGGACAGGGAACACCGGGGAGCTGTTTTTT. The full variable domain, completed using reference TRBV5-1 and TRBJ2-2, is KAGVTQTPRYLIKTRGQQVTLSCSPISGHRSVSWYQQTPGQGLQFLFEYFSETQRNKGNFPGRFSGRQFSNSRSEMNVSTLELGDSALYLCASSLAGTGNTGELFFGEGSRLTVL.

This chain links TRBV10-3 with TRBJ2-3; 8 nucleotides agree with TRBD1. J gave up 3 bases and V 6 bases, and 5 bases lay outside the gene matches. Per germline, CDR1 ENHRY and CDR2 SYGVKD. CDR3 length: 14 residues. CDR3 nucleotides: TGTGCCATCAGACAGGGGGTTTGGACAGATACGCAGTATTTT. Translating it yields CAIRQGVWTDTQYF.

CDR3 in DNA: TGTGCCAGCAGCGCGCTAGCGGGAGGGCCCCTCTACGAGCAGTACTTC. Its protein is CASSALAGGPLYEQYF. The chain employs TRBV9 and TRBJ2-7, with 12 bases that match TRBD2. Germline V gene lookup returns CDR1 SGDLS and CDR2 YYNGEE. The length of the CDR3 is 16 residues. V gave up 3 bases and J gave up 3 bases; unmatched junction bases: 7.

The V call is TRBV10-3, the J call TRBJ2-7; D is unclear. Trimming stripped 10 bases from V and 2 bases from J, with 9 bases between. The V gene's germline CDR1 is ENHRY and CDR2 SYGVKD. CDR3 length equals 11 residues. The DNA of the CDR3 is TGTGCCACGAGACTGACCTACGAGCAGTACTTC. Amino acids: CATRLTYEQYF.

The chain has TRBV15 and TRBJ1-3; D might be TRBD1 (6 bases). This CDR3 has 12 amino acids. V gave up 1 base and J gave up 16 bases, with 14 bases separating them. The V gene's germline CDR1 is LNHNV and CDR2 YYDKDF (reference sequence). CDR3 amino acids: CATSRVGTHHYF. CDR3 DNA: TGTGCCACCAGCAGAGTTGGGACACACCACTATTTT. The complete variable domain, with remaining parts taken from reference TRBV15 and TRBJ1-3, reads DAMVIQNPRYQVTQFGKPVTLSCSQTLNHNVMYWYQQKSSQAPKLLFHYYDKDFNNEADTPDNFQSRRPNTSFCFLDIRSPGLGDTAMYLCATSRVGTHHYFGEGSWLTVV.

The chain combines TRBV7-2 with TRBJ2-7, with 8 bases aligning to TRBD2. J lost 6 bases, V lost 4 bases, and 2 bases had no gene match. Germline CDR1 is SGHTA and CDR2 is FQGNSA. The CDR3 is 12 residues long. The CDR3 region has the DNA TGTGCCAGCAGCTCGAGCGGGGGCGAGCAGTACTTC. Translation gives CASSSSGGEQYF. Together with reference TRBV7-2 and TRBJ2-7, the CDR3 gives the full variable domain: GAGVSQSPSNKVTEKGKDVELRCDPISGHTALYWYRQSLGQGLEFLIYFQGNSAPDKSGLPSDRFSAERTGGSVSTLTIQRTQQEDSAVYLCASSSSGGEQYFGPGTRLTVT.

The chain has TRBV28 and TRBJ2-3; D is undetermined. The CDR3 is 12 amino acids. V dropped 6 bases and J dropped 0 bases, with 4 bases sitting between them. CDR1 is MDHEN, CDR2 SYDVKM, per germline. The DNA of the CDR3 is TGTGCCAGCAGGGATAGCACAGATACGCAGTATTTT. It yields the protein CASRDSTDTQYF.